A selection of T cell receptor beta chains follows, all from one sample in a study of OX40 agonist ivuxolimab in advanced cancers. The table came from immunoSEQ multiplex PCR; TCRdb's copy has only in-frame clones and leaves some out. The sample has approximately 67,000 clones, about 85% seen once. The sample was CD4+ or CD8+ T cells sorted from blood, taken in a trial of the OX40 agonist ivuxolimab. The receptor source for this set is an adult with an advanced solid tumor such as melanoma, head and neck, liver or kidney cancer. Each CDR3 is given with its conserved first and last residue. Each record gives: clone size, D gene, V gene, J gene, CDR3 protein, CDR3 DNA. A D gene is named only where the DNA matches it firmly. Clone size is shown for a subset of rows, as once, few, many or a class of expanded clone.

clone size: -; D gene: TRBD2; V gene: TRBV27; J gene: TRBJ2-3; CDR3 protein: CASSLRLAGGEDTQYF; CDR3 DNA: TGTGCCAGCAGTTTAAGACTAGCGGGGGGGGAAGATACGCAGTATTTT
clone size: -; D gene: -; V gene: TRBV6-5; J gene: TRBJ1-5; CDR3 protein: CASSPRGGYQPQHF; CDR3 DNA: TGTGCCAGCAGCCCTCGGGGGGGCTACCAGCCCCAGCATTTT
clone size: -; D gene: -; V gene: TRBV30; J gene: TRBJ1-3; CDR3 protein: CAWSGTAGNTIYF; CDR3 DNA: TGTGCCTGGAGTGGGACAGCTGGAAACACCATATATTTT
clone size: -; D gene: -; V gene: TRBV6-1; J gene: TRBJ1-2; CDR3 protein: CASGRVRSYGYTF; CDR3 DNA: TGTGCCAGCGGAAGGGTCAGGAGCTATGGCTACACCTTC
clone size: once; D gene: TRBD2; V gene: TRBV10-3; J gene: TRBJ2-5; CDR3 protein: CATLAGGLETQYF; CDR3 DNA: TGTGCCACTTTAGCGGGGGGGCTCGAGACCCAGTACTTC
clone size: -; D gene: -; V gene: TRBV28; J gene: TRBJ1-6; CDR3 protein: CASSTPGTPLHF; CDR3 DNA: TGTGCCAGCAGCACCCCCGGGACACCCCTCCACTTT
clone size: once; D gene: -; V gene: TRBV15; J gene: TRBJ2-1; CDR3 protein: CATSRGQGGYDEQFF; CDR3 DNA: TGTGCCACCAGCAGAGGACAGGGAGGATACGATGAGCAGTTCTTC
clone size: once; D gene: -; V gene: TRBV4-3; J gene: TRBJ2-3; CDR3 protein: CASSQDGGFSTDTQYF; CDR3 DNA: TGCGCCAGCAGCCAAGATGGCGGTTTCTCCACAGATACGCAGTATTTT
clone size: once; D gene: -; V gene: TRBV18; J gene: TRBJ1-3; CDR3 protein: CASSPMDRGLGNTIYF; CDR3 DNA: TGTGCCAGCTCACCGATGGACCGGGGACTCGGAAACACCATATATTTT
clone size: -; D gene: -; V gene: TRBV5-1; J gene: TRBJ1-1; CDR3 protein: CASSLTGRGNTEAFF; CDR3 DNA: TGCGCCAGCAGCTTGACAGGACGGGGGAACACTGAAGCTTTCTTT
clone size: -; D gene: -; V gene: TRBV7-2; J gene: TRBJ1-2; CDR3 protein: CASSLNPGYNYGYTF; CDR3 DNA: TGTGCCAGCAGCTTAAACCCAGGTTATAACTATGGCTACACCTTC
clone size: once; D gene: TRBD2; V gene: TRBV5-4; J gene: TRBJ2-1; CDR3 protein: CASSLGRGLAGGNEQFF; CDR3 DNA: TGTGCCAGCAGCTTGGGGAGGGGACTAGCGGGAGGGAATGAGCAGTTCTTC
clone size: -; D gene: TRBD1; V gene: TRBV5-1; J gene: TRBJ2-7; CDR3 protein: CASSPVGQGNYEQYF; CDR3 DNA: TGCGCCAGCAGCCCGGTGGGACAGGGCAACTACGAGCAGTACTTC
clone size: -; D gene: -; V gene: TRBV5-6; J gene: TRBJ1-2; CDR3 protein: CASSFERATGYTF; CDR3 DNA: TGTGCCAGCAGCTTTGAGAGGGCGACGGGCTACACCTTC
clone size: -; D gene: TRBD1; V gene: TRBV28; J gene: TRBJ2-7; CDR3 protein: CASTSPGTGGHEQYF; CDR3 DNA: TGTGCCAGCACTTCCCCCGGGACAGGGGGCCACGAGCAGTACTTC
clone size: -; D gene: -; V gene: TRBV28; J gene: TRBJ1-1; CDR3 protein: CASSLRSMNTEAFF; CDR3 DNA: TGTGCCAGCAGTTTGCGATCCATGAACACTGAAGCTTTCTTT
clone size: -; D gene: -; V gene: TRBV7-3; J gene: TRBJ2-3; CDR3 protein: CASSLEGTSSYTQYF; CDR3 DNA: TGTGCCAGCAGCTTGGAGGGGACGTCATCATATACGCAGTATTTT
clone size: -; D gene: -; V gene: TRBV21-1; J gene: TRBJ1-4; CDR3 protein: CASSKRDRECREKLFF; CDR3 DNA: TGTGCCAGCAGCAAAAGGGACAGGGAATGTCGTGAAAAACTGTTTTTT
clone size: -; D gene: TRBD1; V gene: TRBV11-2; J gene: TRBJ2-7; CDR3 protein: CASSSDREGYEQYF; CDR3 DNA: TGTGCCAGCAGCTCGGACAGGGAAGGCTACGAGCAGTACTTC
clone size: -; D gene: TRBD1; V gene: TRBV30; J gene: TRBJ2-3; CDR3 protein: CAWSGQGSDTQYF; CDR3 DNA: TGTGCCTGGTCCGGACAGGGGTCAGATACGCAGTATTTT
clone size: -; D gene: TRBD1; V gene: TRBV19; J gene: TRBJ1-5; CDR3 protein: CASGGQGLAQHF; CDR3 DNA: TGTGCCAGTGGCGGACAGGGGTTGGCCCAGCATTTT
clone size: once; D gene: TRBD2; V gene: TRBV7-8; J gene: TRBJ2-5; CDR3 protein: CASSKRMTSGQETQYF; CDR3 DNA: TGTGCCAGCAGCAAACGAATGACTAGCGGGCAAGAGACCCAGTACTTC
clone size: -; D gene: TRBD2; V gene: TRBV28; J gene: TRBJ2-7; CDR3 protein: CASRGLAGVSF; CDR3 DNA: TGTGCCAGCAGGGGACTAGCGGGAGTTTCCTTC
clone size: -; D gene: -; V gene: TRBV30; J gene: TRBJ2-5; CDR3 protein: CAWSVMSGGWETQYF; CDR3 DNA: TGTGCCTGGAGTGTAATGTCAGGAGGGTGGGAGACCCAGTACTTC
clone size: -; D gene: -; V gene: TRBV19; J gene: TRBJ2-2; CDR3 protein: CASNSGLTGELFF; CDR3 DNA: TGTGCCAGTAATTCGGGCTTAACCGGGGAGCTGTTTTTT
clone size: -; D gene: -; V gene: TRBV5-8; J gene: TRBJ2-1; CDR3 protein: CASSSLGPAAYNEQFF; CDR3 DNA: TGTGCCAGCAGCTCCTTGGGGCCGGCAGCCTACAATGAGCAGTTCTTC
clone size: -; D gene: TRBD2; V gene: TRBV5-1; J gene: TRBJ2-1; CDR3 protein: CASSSYEREASYNEQFF; CDR3 DNA: TGCGCCAGCAGCTCGTATGAGCGGGAGGCCTCCTACAATGAGCAGTTCTTC
clone size: -; D gene: TRBD1; V gene: TRBV28; J gene: TRBJ1-3; CDR3 protein: CASSTRQGWGNTIYF; CDR3 DNA: TGTGCCAGCAGTACTCGACAGGGATGGGGAAACACCATATATTTT
clone size: -; D gene: -; V gene: TRBV5-5; J gene: TRBJ2-3; CDR3 protein: CASSDSGRTDTQYF; CDR3 DNA: TGTGCCAGCAGCGATTCAGGGCGCACAGATACGCAGTATTTT
clone size: -; D gene: TRBD2; V gene: TRBV6-5; J gene: TRBJ2-1; CDR3 protein: CASSYSGLAGVDEQFF; CDR3 DNA: TGTGCCAGCAGTTACTCGGGACTAGCGGGAGTAGATGAGCAGTTCTTC
clone size: -; D gene: -; V gene: TRBV20-1; J gene: TRBJ2-7; CDR3 protein: CSARDFREQYF; CDR3 DNA: TGCAGTGCTAGAGATTTCCGCGAGCAGTACTTC
clone size: -; D gene: -; V gene: TRBV18; J gene: TRBJ1-2; CDR3 protein: CASSPPTDHGYTF; CDR3 DNA: TGTGCCAGCTCACCACCGACAGACCATGGCTACACCTTC
clone size: -; D gene: -; V gene: TRBV28; J gene: TRBJ1-5; CDR3 protein: CASRLQGKNQPQHF; CDR3 DNA: TGTGCCAGCAGACTTCAGGGAAAAAATCAGCCCCAGCATTTT
clone size: -; D gene: TRBD1; V gene: TRBV19; J gene: TRBJ1-2; CDR3 protein: CASSPPGGAGYTF; CDR3 DNA: TGTGCCAGTAGTCCCCCAGGGGGTGCTGGCTACACCTTC
clone size: -; D gene: -; V gene: TRBV10-3; J gene: TRBJ2-5; CDR3 protein: CAISEPETPDGTQYF; CDR3 DNA: TGTGCCATCAGTGAGCCAGAGACACCCGACGGGACCCAGTACTTC
clone size: few; D gene: -; V gene: TRBV2; J gene: TRBJ1-6; CDR3 protein: CASSTSRTASYNSPLHF; CDR3 DNA: TGTGCCAGCAGCACCTCCAGGACAGCCAGCTATAATTCACCCCTCCACTTT
clone size: -; D gene: TRBD2; V gene: TRBV13; J gene: TRBJ2-5; CDR3 protein: CASIPGRDQETQYF; CDR3 DNA: TGTGCCAGCATCCCAGGGAGGGACCAAGAGACCCAGTACTTC
clone size: -; D gene: -; V gene: TRBV19; J gene: TRBJ2-1; CDR3 protein: CASSIGDREQFF; CDR3 DNA: TGTGCCAGTAGTATTGGAGACAGAGAGCAGTTCTTC
clone size: -; D gene: TRBD2; V gene: TRBV7-2; J gene: TRBJ2-3; CDR3 protein: CASSTSGRRDTQYF; CDR3 DNA: TGTGCCAGCAGCACTAGCGGCCGGAGGGATACGCAGTATTTT
clone size: -; D gene: -; V gene: TRBV6-5; J gene: TRBJ1-2; CDR3 protein: CASSYSVGSGGYTF; CDR3 DNA: TGTGCCAGCAGTTACTCTGTTGGGAGCGGTGGCTACACCTTC
clone size: -; D gene: TRBD2; V gene: TRBV29-1; J gene: TRBJ2-7; CDR3 protein: CSVSRGGYEQYF; CDR3 DNA: TGCAGCGTTTCTCGGGGGGGATACGAGCAGTACTTC
clone size: -; D gene: TRBD2; V gene: TRBV4-1; J gene: TRBJ2-2; CDR3 protein: CASSQTPGLAGGRTGELFF; CDR3 DNA: TGCGCCAGCAGCCAAACTCCGGGACTAGCGGGAGGGCGCACCGGGGAGCTGTTTTTT
clone size: few; D gene: -; V gene: TRBV15; J gene: TRBJ2-1; CDR3 protein: CATSQTSLAGEQFF; CDR3 DNA: TGTGCCACCAGCCAGACTAGTCTCGCCGGTGAGCAGTTCTTC
clone size: -; D gene: -; V gene: TRBV11-1; J gene: TRBJ2-2; CDR3 protein: CASSLDDTGELFF; CDR3 DNA: TGTGCCAGCAGCTTAGACGACACCGGGGAGCTGTTTTTT
clone size: -; D gene: -; V gene: TRBV28; J gene: TRBJ1-4; CDR3 protein: CASSLEGTPNKEKLFF; CDR3 DNA: TGTGCCAGCAGTTTAGAGGGGACTCCCAATAAGGAAAAACTGTTTTTT
clone size: -; D gene: -; V gene: TRBV28; J gene: TRBJ2-3; CDR3 protein: CASTRGETQYF; CDR3 DNA: TGTGCCAGCACCCGGGGTGAGACGCAGTATTTT
clone size: -; D gene: -; V gene: TRBV7-7; J gene: TRBJ2-7; CDR3 protein: CASSLQMNYEQYF; CDR3 DNA: TGTGCTAGCAGCCTACAGATGAACTACGAGCAGTACTTC
clone size: -; D gene: -; V gene: TRBV10-3; J gene: TRBJ2-1; CDR3 protein: CAIIRGDEQFF; CDR3 DNA: TGTGCCATCATCCGAGGGGATGAGCAGTTCTTC
clone size: once; D gene: -; V gene: TRBV6-6; J gene: TRBJ1-1; CDR3 protein: CASGAFMNTEAFF; CDR3 DNA: TGTGCCAGCGGGGCCTTCATGAACACTGAAGCTTTCTTT
clone size: many; D gene: -; V gene: TRBV19; J gene: TRBJ1-2; CDR3 protein: CASSVRNYGYTF; CDR3 DNA: TGTGCCAGTAGTGTGAGGAACTATGGCTACACCTTC
clone size: -; D gene: -; V gene: TRBV2; J gene: TRBJ1-2; CDR3 protein: CASSEGDGPWYGYTF; CDR3 DNA: TGTGCCAGCAGTGAAGGGGACGGACCTTGGTATGGCTACACCTTC
clone size: -; D gene: -; V gene: TRBV10-1; J gene: TRBJ2-3; CDR3 protein: CASSDGTASTDTQYF; CDR3 DNA: TGCGCCAGCAGCGACGGGACGGCTAGCACAGATACGCAGTATTTT
clone size: -; D gene: TRBD1; V gene: TRBV11-3; J gene: TRBJ1-4; CDR3 protein: CASSTHGTEENEKLFF; CDR3 DNA: TGTGCCAGCAGCACCCACGGGACAGAAGAAAATGAAAAACTGTTTTTT